This T cell receptor beta chain was profiled in a study of T-cell memory formation after mild COVID-19. Study-wide points: Clones contracting over day 15 to 85 were CD4/CD8 balanced, with later expanders leaning CD4+. The finding that pre-infection memory included some responding clones suggested that cross-reactive memory joined. Among contracting clones, CD4+ were mainly CM/EM and CD8+ enriched in EMRA.

Germline CDR1 and CDR2: MNHEY and SVGEGT. The ends were cut back, 8 bases at V and 3 bases at J, with 19 bases in the middle. The CDR3 length is 15 residues. The authors produced TCR alpha and TCR beta cDNA libraries with sample barcodes and UMIs by 5'RACE using constant-segment primers. A single record per CDR3 protein comes from TCRdb applying MiXCR to the 5' RACE reads. The table shows about 190,000 distinct CDR3 sequences, with around 19% occurring only once. Comments on this clonotype: Its specificity is unknown.

This receptor was taken from an adult woman who had mild COVID-19 (a few samples of this study predate the infection). Cell type and time point are not known. Sequenced sample: PBMCs or a T cell subset sorted from them (not recorded which). The gene calls are TRBV6-2 or TRBV6-3 and TRBJ2-5; possible D gene TRBD1, 7 bases. CDR3 sequence: CASRIRGAAKETQYF. The CDR3, as DNA: TGTGCCAGCCGAATCAGGGGGGCGGCAAAAGAGACCCAGTACTTC.